Detailed here is one T cell receptor beta chain. Its antigen is still unknown. The CDR3 consists of 12 residues. V lost 11 bases to trimming and J lost 2 bases, with 10 bases between them. Germline V lookup: CDR1 LNHDA, CDR2 SQIVND (reference sequence). The data were obtained in a study of vaccination and CD4 T cells after COVID-19. Study background: Participants were vaccinated with two doses, given as either BNT162b2 or mRNA-1273 vaccine. Collection of post-COVID samples occurred a median around 94 days after diagnosis, spanning a range of 35 to 161.

Researchers used the Oncomine TCR Beta short-read assay to sequence DNA from cultured CD4+ T cells. TCRdb reanalysed the PCR reads using MiXCR and keeps one entry per CDR3 protein. The sample has 20,000 to 30,000 distinct CDR3 sequences, roughly 41% seen once. Stated time point: late sampling 161 to 241 days after vaccination in a few convalescent patients. The sample's treatment: roughly ten-day PBMC culture with coronavirus spike peptide pools or control peptides (ViraFEST assay). Researchers reported culturing roughly 2 million PBMCs per well with approximately 9.3 IU/ml IL-2 and approximately 10 ug/ml peptide pools.

This TCR derives from a human donor who had recovered from COVID-19. Sequencing was performed on CD4+ T cells from blood, cultured in vitro, taken about 7 months after SARS-CoV-2 vaccination. The chain couples TRBV19 to TRBJ1-5, with a weak D call TRBD1 (6 bases). The CDR3 loop is CAGQKGNQPQHF. CDR3 DNA: TGTGCCGGACAGAAAGGCAATCAGCCCCAGCATTTT.